This TCR beta chain was sequenced in a study of Ad26.COV2.S vaccination and SARS-CoV-2 variants. Whole-study context: Enrollment placed the donor in the COV1001 Ad26.COV2.S trial arm.

The treatment is: 15 to 20 received Ad26.COV2.S at low or high dose, single or two shots; several received placebo; per-sample allocation not given. The study sampled participants on day 63 after the first vaccine or placebo injection. General study findings and limits: Breadth and depth estimates from TCRs may understate total T cell responses.

Using immunoSEQ multiplex PCR, the repertoire was profiled, and TCRdb retains in-frame clones only, with some absent. Of a few hundred thousand clones in the sample, about 83% are singletons; the top ten hold about 7.1%. About this clone: Its antigen is currently unknown.

The TCR was taken from a person between 18 and 60 years old who received the Ad26.COV2.S COVID-19 vaccine or a placebo. The sample in question was peripheral blood, obtained in a trial of Ad26.COV2.S vaccine versus placebo.

CDR3 sequence (DNA): TGTGCCAGCAGTCTCGCCGAGTGGGGCAATCAGCCCCAGCATTTT. Protein sequence: CASSLAEWGNQPQHF. This chain joins TRBV28 and TRBJ1-5, with D uncertain. With 5 bases removed from V and 2 bases from J, the gap between germline ends came to 13 bases. Per germline, CDR1 MDHEN and CDR2 SYDVKM. The CDR3 contains 15 residues.